This T cell receptor beta chain was observed in a study of T-cell memory formation after mild COVID-19. This clonotype has more than one count but fewer than ten. The CDR3 length is 17 residues. The V gene end was trimmed by 1 base and the J gene end by 5 bases; junction bases not matched to a gene: 7. CDR1 and CDR2 (germline): LGHNA, YNFKEQ. From the 5' RACE reads, TCRdb called clonotypes with MiXCR, one entry per CDR3 protein. The data contain about 81,000 distinct CDR3 sequences, approximately 23% of them singletons. This sequence joins TRBV4-2 and TRBJ2-5, with TRBD2 identical over 13 bases. The TCR originated in a man younger than 35 who had mild COVID-19 (a few samples of this study predate the infection). Cell type and time point are not known. The sequenced sample consisted of PBMCs or a T cell subset sorted from them (not recorded which). The CDR3 here is CASSQATGLAGVETQYF. CDR3 nucleotide sequence: TGTGCCAGCAGCCAAGCCACCGGACTAGCGGGGGTGGAGACCCAGTACTTC.